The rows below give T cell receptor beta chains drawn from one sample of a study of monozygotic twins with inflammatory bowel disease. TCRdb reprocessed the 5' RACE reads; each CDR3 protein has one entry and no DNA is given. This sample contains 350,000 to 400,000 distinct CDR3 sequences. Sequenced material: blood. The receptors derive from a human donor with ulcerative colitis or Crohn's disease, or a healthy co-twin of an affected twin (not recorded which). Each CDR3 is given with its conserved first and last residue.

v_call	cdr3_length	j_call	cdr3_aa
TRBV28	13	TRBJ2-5	CASTLQGAETQYF
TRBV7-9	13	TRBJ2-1	CATPGASYNEQFF
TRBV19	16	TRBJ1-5	CASSNLATGPYQPQHF
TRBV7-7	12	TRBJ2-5	CASSFMGETQYF
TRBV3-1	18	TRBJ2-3	CASSFWGSSGAKEDTQYF
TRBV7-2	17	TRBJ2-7	CASSLARSSGSSYEQYF
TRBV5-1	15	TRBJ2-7	CASHMGQGILYEQYF
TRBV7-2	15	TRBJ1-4	CASSLKVSVNEKLFF
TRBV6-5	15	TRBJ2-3	CASSYSGARTDTQYF
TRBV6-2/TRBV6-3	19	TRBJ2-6	CASFRETNTYLSGANVLTF
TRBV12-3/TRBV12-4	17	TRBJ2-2	CASSPNLAGGPTGELFF
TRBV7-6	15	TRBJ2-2	CASSLATRNTGELFF
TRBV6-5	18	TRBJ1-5	CASSYSYTSSARNQPQHF
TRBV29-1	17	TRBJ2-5	CSVDSWVLAPRQETQYF
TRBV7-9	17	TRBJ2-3	CASSRTGILLGTDTQYF
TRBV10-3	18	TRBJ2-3	CAISERPASGGASDTQYF
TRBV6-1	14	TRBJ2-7	CASTAGLSSYEQYF
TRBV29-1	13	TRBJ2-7	CSVELQNSYEQYF
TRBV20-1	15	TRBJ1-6	CSARTGSGSGSPLHF
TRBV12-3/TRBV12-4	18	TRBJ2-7	CASSLTPGLAGGEYEQYF
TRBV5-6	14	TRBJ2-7	CASSLPMAGDEQYF
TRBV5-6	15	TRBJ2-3	CASSTLSRGADTQYF
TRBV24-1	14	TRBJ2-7	CATSAPGSSYEQYF
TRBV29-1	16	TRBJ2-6	CSVERDSVSGANVLTF
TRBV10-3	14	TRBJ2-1	CAISVGGAYNDQFF
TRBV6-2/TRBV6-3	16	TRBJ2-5	CASTPQGRRVQETQYF
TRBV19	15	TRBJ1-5	CASSIYSYSNQPQHF
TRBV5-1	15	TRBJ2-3	CASSLGQGNADTQYF
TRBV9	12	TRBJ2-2	CASSVAGGELFF
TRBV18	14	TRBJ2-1	CASSSQGVDNEQFF
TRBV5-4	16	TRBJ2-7	CASSLLGDRDPYEQYF
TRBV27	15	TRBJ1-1	CASSEGQVWNTEAFF
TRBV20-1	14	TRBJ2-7	CSADERGRSGEQYF
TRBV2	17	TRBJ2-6	CASSRGTGNSGANVLTF
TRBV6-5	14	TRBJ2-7	CASSYKGNFLKQYF
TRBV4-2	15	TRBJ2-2	CASSQEMGNTGELFF
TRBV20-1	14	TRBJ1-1	CSAREGGENTEAFF
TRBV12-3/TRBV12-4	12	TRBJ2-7	CASSFKGREQYF
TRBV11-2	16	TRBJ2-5	CASSLEVQQGMETQYF
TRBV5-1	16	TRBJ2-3	CASSLIDPSITDTQYF
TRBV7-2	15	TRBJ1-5	CASSLGGGAGQPQHF
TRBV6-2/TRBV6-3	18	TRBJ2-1	CASSPWRVRVYGDNEQFF
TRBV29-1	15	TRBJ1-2	CSVEGRAPRGHGYTF
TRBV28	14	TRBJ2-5	CASSSTTLQETQYF
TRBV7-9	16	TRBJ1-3	CASSFHPGGAGNTIYF
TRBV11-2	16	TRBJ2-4	CASSGAPGAAKNIQYF
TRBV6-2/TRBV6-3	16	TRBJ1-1	CASSGTGRRINTEAFF
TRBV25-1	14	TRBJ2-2	CASSESSNAGELFF
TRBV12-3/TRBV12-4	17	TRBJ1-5	CASSLRAGSNSNQPQHF
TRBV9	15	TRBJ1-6	CASSVDTLYNSPLHF
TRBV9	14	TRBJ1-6	CASSVAPNNSPLHF
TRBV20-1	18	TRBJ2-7	CSAWTSGGAPLRPYEQYF